This TCR beta chain was found in a study of shared clonotypes between healthy human individuals. General observations from the study: Shared clonotypes across all four donors exceeded non-shared ones in generation probability. What limited the represented genetic and exposure-history diversity was the small number of donors.

The assay was immunoSEQ multiplex PCR, and TCRdb's table has in-frame clones only and misses some. The data show about 2 million clones, about 95% seen once. About this clone: The antigen remains unidentified.

CDR3 length: 16 amino acids. V was cut by 0 bases and J by 2 bases, with 13 bases left in between. Germline CDR1 is SGHRS and CDR2 is YFSETQ. Terminally differentiated effector memory CD45RA+ cells were excluded by CCR7 positive selection of CD45RO-negative cells. All donors qualified as healthy HIV-negative adults and had experienced no recent acute infections or vaccinations. Sequencing input: naive CD8+ T cells sorted from blood. The receptor was derived from a young man in good health. V usage is TRBV5-1 and J usage is TRBJ2-3, with a weak D call TRBD2 (5 bases). The CDR3 sequence: CASSLASSGLTDTQYF. CDR3 DNA sequence: TGCGCCAGCAGCTTGGCCTCCAGCGGACTCACAGATACGCAGTATTTT.